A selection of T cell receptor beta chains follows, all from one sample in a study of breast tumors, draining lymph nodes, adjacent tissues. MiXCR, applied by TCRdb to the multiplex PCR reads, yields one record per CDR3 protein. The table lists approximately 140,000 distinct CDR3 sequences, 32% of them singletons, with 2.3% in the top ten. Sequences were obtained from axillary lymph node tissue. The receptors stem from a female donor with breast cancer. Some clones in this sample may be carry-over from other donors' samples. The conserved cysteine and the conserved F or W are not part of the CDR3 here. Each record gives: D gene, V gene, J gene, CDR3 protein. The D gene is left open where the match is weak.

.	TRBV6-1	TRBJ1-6	ASSQALPSLTRPLH
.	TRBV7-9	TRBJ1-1	ASSTRQSTEAF
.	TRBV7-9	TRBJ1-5	ASSYRDQPQH
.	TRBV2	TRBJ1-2	ASSAGSFRDYGYT
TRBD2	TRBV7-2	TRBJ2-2	ASSQYGGLAGGDTGELF
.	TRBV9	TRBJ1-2	ASSVATAGHGYT
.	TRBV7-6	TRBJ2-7	ASGLGMGASSYEQY
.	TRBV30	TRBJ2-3	AWKSQYTDTQY
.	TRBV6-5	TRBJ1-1	ASSPASGRTEAF
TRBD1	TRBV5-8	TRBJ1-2	ASSTAGGSYGYT
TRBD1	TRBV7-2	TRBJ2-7	ASSYRGASYEQY
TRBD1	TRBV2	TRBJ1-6	ASSSAGGVALRNSPLH
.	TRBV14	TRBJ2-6	ASSQGRAGANVLT
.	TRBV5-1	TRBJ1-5	ASSLAMKDLGPQH
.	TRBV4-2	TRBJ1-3	ASSQVGRRGNTIY
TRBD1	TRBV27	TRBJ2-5	ASSPDRVQETQY
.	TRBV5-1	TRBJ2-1	ASSLGGGTSYNEQF
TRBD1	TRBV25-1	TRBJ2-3	ASSRQGTRDTQY
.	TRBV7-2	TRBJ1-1	ASSFGRAGKAF
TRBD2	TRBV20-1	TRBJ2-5	SASRASGVRGETQY
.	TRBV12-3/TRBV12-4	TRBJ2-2	ASRWTQNTGELF
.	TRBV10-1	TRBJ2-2	ASSARGLVGGELF